Listed below are T cell receptor beta chains from one sample, sequenced in a study of identical twins. Via MiXCR, TCRdb re-called the 5' RACE reads, giving one row per CDR3 protein. In the table there are approximately 500,000 distinct CDR3 sequences, roughly 15% of which are singletons. This sample was also put to use in a study of yellow fever vaccine responses in identical twins.

The sequencing input was CD4+ T cells sorted from blood. Receptors were obtained from a young woman in good health. Each CDR3 is given with its conserved first and last residue. The order of the fields is J gene, V gene, clone size, D gene, CDR3 DNA, CDR3 protein. D genes are given only for firm matches. The size of a clone is reported for some rows only, either as once, few or many, or as a class for expanded clones.

>TRBJ1-1|TRBV18|NA|TRBD1
TGTGCCAGCTCACCACCGACAGGGGTTGAAGCTTTCTTT
CASSPPTGVEAFF
>TRBJ1-4|TRBV3-1|few|TRBD1
TGTGCCAGCAGCCAGGCGACAGGGGGCGTTCCGGCAACTAATGAAAAACTGTTTTTT
CASSQATGGVPATNEKLFF
>TRBJ2-6|TRBV29-1|NA|NA
TGCAGCGTGGGATCCAGGGACCACTCTGGGGCCAACGTCCTGACTTTC
CSVGSRDHSGANVLTF
>TRBJ1-6|TRBV12-3/TRBV12-4|NA|NA
TGTGCCAGCAGTTTAGGGTCACCCTATAATTCACCCCTCCACTTT
CASSLGSPYNSPLHF
>TRBJ2-5|TRBV12-3/TRBV12-4|few|TRBD2
TGTGCCAGCAGTGTAGCGGGGGCCTCGACCCAGTACTTC
CASSVAGASTQYF
>TRBJ2-5|TRBV12-5|many|NA
TGTGCTAGTGGTTTGGGAGAGACCCAGTACTTC
CASGLGETQYF
>TRBJ2-1|TRBV29-1|few|NA
TGCAGCGTTTTTTCTATATACAATGAGCAGTTCTTC
CSVFSIYNEQFF
>TRBJ1-6|TRBV7-2|few|TRBD1
TGTGCCAGCAGCTACACGACAGGGTATAATTCACCCCTCCACTTT
CASSYTTGYNSPLHF
>TRBJ2-2|TRBV7-6|few|NA
TGTGCCAGCAGCTTTTCTAGCTCCGGGGAGCTGTTTTTT
CASSFSSSGELFF
>TRBJ2-7|TRBV5-1|many|NA
TGCGCCAGCAGCTCCCGGGGGACCGACTCCTACGAGCAGTACTTC
CASSSRGTDSYEQYF
>TRBJ1-6|TRBV6-1|few|NA
TGTGCCAGCAGACCGCCCACGGCCTATAATTCACCCCTCCACTTT
CASRPPTAYNSPLHF
>TRBJ2-4|TRBV11-2|NA|TRBD2
TGTGCCAGCAGCCTCAGGACTAGCGTCGCACCCCTAGCCAAAAACATTCAGTACTTC
CASSLRTSVAPLAKNIQYF
>TRBJ1-5|TRBV10-3|few|NA
TGTGCCATCAGTGAGGGAGGACCTGATCAGCCCCAGCATTTT
CAISEGGPDQPQHF
>TRBJ1-1|TRBV10-3|few|TRBD1
TGTGCCATCAGCCCCTCCGACAGGGAGAACACTGAAGCTTTCTTT
CAISPSDRENTEAFF
>TRBJ1-1|TRBV14|NA|TRBD1
TGTGCCAGCAGCCCTAAGTATTTCGGGACAGGGAGCACTGAAGCTTTCTTT
CASSPKYFGTGSTEAFF
>TRBJ1-2|TRBV4-1|few|NA
TGCGCCAGCAGCCAAGGGGGGTTTAACTATGGCTACACCTTC
CASSQGGFNYGYTF
>TRBJ2-7|TRBV25-1|few|TRBD2
TGTGCCAGCAGTGCATCCAGCGGGAGTTACGAGCAGTACTTC
CASSASSGSYEQYF
>TRBJ1-6|TRBV5-5|NA|NA
TGTGCCAGCAACCGGGAAAATAATTCACCCCTCCACTTT
CASNRENNSPLHF
>TRBJ2-1|TRBV6-5|NA|NA
TGTGCCAGCAGTTCTGAGGTCGCCCCTGCCAATGAGCAGTTCTTC
CASSSEVAPANEQFF
>TRBJ2-2|TRBV5-1|NA|TRBD2
TGCGCCAGCAGCAGCGGGACTAGCGGGAGTGCTTCCGGGGAGCTGTTTTTT
CASSSGTSGSASGELFF
>TRBJ2-1|TRBV6-1|NA|TRBD1
TGTGCCAGCAGTGCCCGGGACAGGGTTGATGAGCAGTTCTTC
CASSARDRVDEQFF
>TRBJ2-3|TRBV20-1|NA|NA
TGCAGTGCTTCCGGGTGGGCAGCAACAGATACGCAGTATTTT
CSASGWAATDTQYF
>TRBJ2-5|TRBV20-1|NA|NA
TGCAGTGCTAGAGATCCCTTAGGGACTCAAGAGACCCAGTACTTC
CSARDPLGTQETQYF
>TRBJ1-1|TRBV20-1|NA|TRBD1
TGCAGTGCTAGAACCGGGACAGGGGGCAAGCACACTGAAGCTTTCTTT
CSARTGTGGKHTEAFF
>TRBJ2-2|TRBV7-2|once|TRBD2
TGTGCCAGCAGCCGTACCGCCGGGAGGACCGGGGAGCTGTTTTTT
CASSRTAGRTGELFF
>TRBJ2-3|TRBV7-7|few|TRBD1
TGTGCCAGCAGCAAGACAGGGGCAGATACGCAGTATTTT
CASSKTGADTQYF
>TRBJ2-5|TRBV7-2|NA|NA
TGTGCCAGCAGCTTAGGGCCTTTCCAAGAGACCCAGTACTTC
CASSLGPFQETQYF
>TRBJ1-2|TRBV2|NA|NA
TGTGCCAGCAGTGATAGGTACTATGGCTACACCTTC
CASSDRYYGYTF
>TRBJ2-6|TRBV28|NA|NA
TGTGCCAGCAGTTTGATAGGCTCTGGGGCCAACGTCCTGACTTTC
CASSLIGSGANVLTF
>TRBJ2-1|TRBV6-1|few|NA
TGTGCCAGCAGATTCCGGGGGGCGGTTTACAATGAGCAGTTCTTC
CASRFRGAVYNEQFF
>TRBJ2-1|TRBV25-1|many|TRBD2
TGTGCCAGCAGTTCTGGCGGGAGGGGCTACAATGAGCAGCTCTTC
CASSSGGRGYNEQLF
>TRBJ2-2|TRBV20-1|NA|TRBD2
TGCAGTGCTGCACGACTAGCGGGACCCACCGGGGAGCTGTTTTTT
CSAARLAGPTGELFF
>TRBJ2-5|TRBV14|few|TRBD2
TGTGCCAGCAGCCAGGCCGGACTAGCGGGAGAGACCCAGTACTTC
CASSQAGLAGETQYF
>TRBJ2-1|TRBV12-3/TRBV12-4|few|NA
TGTGCCAGCAGTTTTGCTGGGGGAAACCACAATGAGCAGTTCTTC
CASSFAGGNHNEQFF
>TRBJ2-1|TRBV9|NA|TRBD2
TGTGCCAGCAGCGTAGTACTAGCGGGAGCAAGGGGTGAGCAGTTCTTC
CASSVVLAGARGEQFF
>TRBJ2-7|TRBV5-1|NA|NA
TGCGCCAGCAGCCACCGGGGCAGTTCCTACGAGCAGTACTTC
CASSHRGSSYEQYF
>TRBJ1-1|TRBV20-1|many|NA
TGCAGTGCTAGAGATGCCCCCTCGGGAGACACTGAAGCTTTCTTT
CSARDAPSGDTEAFF
>TRBJ1-1|TRBV12-3/TRBV12-4|NA|NA
TGTGCCAGCAGTTTATCAGGGGCCGGCTCCGGCACTGAAGCTTTCTTT
CASSLSGAGSGTEAFF
>TRBJ2-1|TRBV20-1|NA|TRBD2
TGCAGTGTACAGGGACTAGCAATCAATGAGCAGTTCTTC
CSVQGLAINEQFF
>TRBJ2-3|TRBV6-5|NA|TRBD1
TGTGCCAGCAGTTACTCGGGACAGGGTATACTCACAGATACGCAGTATTTT
CASSYSGQGILTDTQYF
>TRBJ2-7|TRBV7-3|few|TRBD2
TGTTCCAGCAGCTTAACGGGGACTAGCGGGAGCTCCTACGAGCAGTACTTC
CSSSLTGTSGSSYEQYF
>TRBJ2-2|TRBV25-1|few|NA
TGTGCCAGCAGGGGTTTTGGCACCGGGGAGCTGTTTTTT
CASRGFGTGELFF
>TRBJ1-1|TRBV2|few|NA
TGTGCCAGCCAGCGGATCGCGGGGAACACTGAAGCTTTCTTT
CASQRIAGNTEAFF